This entry describes one T cell receptor beta chain. Antigen specificity is unknown. This specimen comes from a study of CD8+ T cells in alopecia areata. Study in general: A 6-month off-drug phase came after tofacitinib, which had lasted 6 to 18 months. Whole-study findings and limits: Clonality was higher in lesional than normal scalp, especially in alopecia totalis/universalis.

Deletions cut 3 bases from V and 4 bases from J, with 12 bases between. Germline V lookup: CDR1 SQVTM, CDR2 ANQGSEA. The CDR3 is 13 residues long. Treatment given: oral pan-JAK inhibitor, 5-10 mg twice daily. It was from alopecia areata patients that lesional scalp punch biopsies and peripheral blood were collected. RNA was isolated and reverse transcribed to cDNA, the sequencing template. Measured with immunoSEQ multiplex PCR; TCRdb has only the in-frame clones, and not every one. The sample records roughly 120,000 clones, roughly 63% being singletons. The TCR was taken from a human donor with alopecia areata. The sequences come from CD8+ T cells sorted from blood, collected at week 4, from a patient treated with tofacitinib. The V call is TRBV29-1, the J call TRBJ1-2; no clear D. The CDR3 sequence is CSVDRTGAYGYTF. CDR3 sequence (DNA): TGCAGCGTTGATCGGACGGGCGCCTATGGCTACACCTTC.